The 29 T cell receptor beta chains reported below all come from one sample, sequenced in a study of blood T cell repertoires in COVID-19. Libraries were prepared by immunoSEQ multiplex PCR; TCRdb keeps only in-frame clonotypes and omits some of them. Of about 500,000 clones in the sample, about 89% were seen once. The sequenced material came from peripheral blood. Source of these receptors: a woman in her forties or fifties with COVID-19, enrolled during active disease.

The chain links TRBV5-1 to TRBJ1-6, with D unresolved. Germline CDR1 and CDR2: SGHRS and YFSETQ. The CDR3 covers 16 residues. With 0 bases removed from V and 1 base from J, the gap between germline ends came to 8 bases. Written as DNA, the CDR3 is TGCGCCAGCAGCTTGGGCGAGAGGTCCTATAATTCACCCCTCCACTTT. Amino acid sequence: CASSLGERSYNSPLHF.

This chain links TRBV28 with TRBJ1-4; unclear D gene. Germline V gene data show CDR1 as MDHEN and CDR2 as SYDVKM. The CDR3 spans 13 residues. Trimming removed 4 bases from V and 7 bases from J, with 10 bases in between. The CDR3 is CASSSGDGEKLFF. DNA of the CDR3: TGTGCCAGCAGTTCCGGGGATGGTGAAAAACTGTTTTTT.

This clone has more than one count but fewer than ten. The chain couples TRBV30 to TRBJ1-1, with 8 bases that match TRBD1. The germline V gene has CDR1 GTSNPN and CDR2 SVGIG (reference sequence). The CDR3 has 16 amino acids. The V and J ends lost 4 bases and 4 bases, in that order; junction bases with no gene match: 14. The CDR3, as DNA: TGTGCCTGGAACATGAGAGGCAGGGGGCTATCCACTGAAGCTTTCTTT. As protein: CAWNMRGRGLSTEAFF.

The rearrangement joins TRBV11-3 to TRBJ2-7, with TRBD1 matching over 10 bases. There are 15 residues in the CDR3. Looked up from germline, CDR1 is SGHNT and CDR2 is YENEEA. Unmatched junction bases numbered 9, after V lost 5 bases and J lost 5 bases. For the CDR3, the DNA is TGTGCCAGCAGCACCGAGGGACAGGGGCCGGACGAGCAGTACTTC. It encodes CASSTEGQGPDEQYF.

The chain uses TRBV29-1 and TRBJ2-7, with TRBD1 identical over 7 bases. V lost 1 base, J lost 3 bases, and 0 bases stayed unmatched. CDR1 SQVTM and CDR2 ANQGSEA come from the germline V gene. The CDR3 length is 12 residues. This CDR3 reads CSVEGQGYEQYF. The CDR3 DNA reads TGCAGCGTTGAAGGACAGGGCTACGAGCAGTACTTC.

The V call is TRBV12-3 or TRBV12-4, the J call TRBJ1-2, with D hard to call. Trimming left V 2 bases short and J 4 bases short, with 8 bases between. This CDR3 has 13 amino acids. DNA for the CDR3: TGTGCCAGCAGTTTAAGCCAGGCCTATGGCTACACCTTC. Translated, it gives CASSLSQAYGYTF.

This chain uses TRBV11-2 with TRBJ2-6; D is perhaps TRBD1 (5 bases). The CDR3 totals 15 residues. Per germline, CDR1 SGHAT and CDR2 FQNNGV. Trimming took off 6 bases at V and 4 bases at J, with 13 bases between the two ends. Written as DNA, the CDR3 is TGTGCCAGCAGTCGTCCAGGGTCAGGGGCCAACGTCCTGACTTTC. Its translation: CASSRPGSGANVLTF. The full variable domain, with the rest looked up from reference TRBV11-2 and TRBJ2-6, is EAGVAQSPRYKIIEKRQSVAFWCNPISGHATLYWYQQILGQGPKLLIQFQNNGVVDDSQLPKDRFSAERLKGVDSTLKIQPAKLEDSAVYLCASSRPGSGANVLTFGAGSRLTVL.

CDR3 in amino acids: CASSPDRDNYGYTF. In DNA, the CDR3 is TGTGCCAGCAGCCCGGACAGGGATAACTATGGCTACACCTTC. This sequence joins TRBV11-1 and TRBJ1-2; 8 nucleotides line up with TRBD1. V trimming: 5 bases; J trimming: 1 base; junction bases outside the gene matches: 3. Germline V gene sequence: CDR1 SGHAT, CDR2 FQDESV (reference sequence). This CDR3 region has 14 residues. Full variable domain (missing parts from reference TRBV11-1 and TRBJ1-2): EAEVAQSPRYKITEKSQAVAFWCDPISGHATLYWYRQILGQGPELLVQFQDESVVDDSQLPKDRFSAERLKGVDSTLKIQPAELGDSAMYLCASSPDRDNYGYTFGSGTRLTVV.

The chain is built from TRBV20-1 and TRBJ1-4, with 8 bases identical to TRBD1. The CDR3 has 17 residues. Germline CDR1 is DFQATT and CDR2 is SNEGSKA (reference sequence). With 3 bases clipped from V and 4 bases from J, the junction kept 13 bases outside the gene matches. For the CDR3, the DNA is TGCAGTGCTAGTACCGGGACAGGTGCACTCCTTAATGAAAAACTGTTTTTT. Its translation is CSASTGTGALLNEKLFF.

The genes are TRBV18 and TRBJ2-1; 7 positions agree with TRBD2. Per germline, CDR1 KGHSH and CDR2 LQKENI. The CDR3 has 12 residues. V lost 3 bases to trimming and J lost 15 bases; unmatched junction nucleotides: 8. The CDR3 sequence: CASSPPSGEGFF. The CDR3 DNA reads as TGTGCCAGCTCACCCCCGAGCGGGGAGGGGTTCTTC.

In DNA, the CDR3 is TGTGCCTGGAGGCCGGGACAGCCCCTGGAATTCTTC. Amino acid sequence: CAWRPGQPLEFF. This chain uses TRBV30 with TRBJ2-1; 7 nucleotides line up with TRBD1. Germline V lookup: CDR1 GTSNPN, CDR2 SVGIG (reference sequence). Unmatched junction bases numbered 12, after V lost 3 bases and J lost 16 bases. This CDR3 region has 12 residues.

The chain is built from TRBV10-3 and TRBJ1-1; 8 bases fit TRBD1. Looked up from germline, CDR1 is ENHRY and CDR2 is SYGVKD. The CDR3 loop spans 15 amino acids. After removal of 3 bases from V and 0 bases from J, the junction contained 3 bases not matched to a gene. Written as DNA, the CDR3 is TGTGCCATCAGTGATAGGACAGGGATGAACACTGAAGCTTTCTTT. Translation gives CAISDRTGMNTEAFF.

The count of this clone is one. The CDR3 DNA reads TGTGCCAGCAGTTGGACAGTCAACACTGAAGCTTTCTTT. Residues: CASSWTVNTEAFF. V usage is TRBV6-5 and J usage is TRBJ1-1, with D perhaps TRBD1 (6 bases). CDR3 length equals 13 residues. Trimming removed 4 bases at V and 2 bases at J, with 8 bases between. Germline CDR1 MNHEY, CDR2 SVGAGI.

This clone was detected only once. Other nucleotide sequences in the sample specify the same CDR3. The chain employs TRBV6-5 and TRBJ1-1; D gene uncertain. The V and J ends lost 6 bases and 1 base respectively, with 6 bases between them. CDR1 MNHEY and CDR2 SVGAGI come from the germline V gene. The CDR3 consists of 12 residues. The CDR3 DNA reads TGTGCCAGCAGAGGAGGGAACACTGAAGCTTTCTTT. Protein sequence: CASRGGNTEAFF.

J is TRBJ1-2 and V is TRBV4-1; D remains unclear. CDR1 is MGHRA, CDR2 YSYEKL, per germline. The CDR3 covers 16 residues. V shed 2 bases and J shed 6 bases, with 19 bases lying between them. For the CDR3, the DNA is TGCGCCAGCAGCCAAACTGTCGATAGCCGATTAAATGGCTACACCTTC. Protein: CASSQTVDSRLNGYTF.

The J gene is TRBJ2-5, the V gene TRBV29-1; TRBD2 agrees at 9 bases. V gave up 5 bases and J gave up 0 bases; unmatched junction bases: 1. In germline, CDR1 is SQVTM, CDR2 ANQGSEA. There are 13 residues in the CDR3. CDR3 sequence (DNA): TGCAGCGTTAGACTAGCGGACCAAGAGACCCAGTACTTC. Translating gives CSVRLADQETQYF.

V and J are TRBV21-1 and TRBJ2-4; the table assigns TRBD2, which was not confirmed against the DNA. TRBV21-1 is described as a pseudogene. CDR3 size: 21 residues. The CDR3 spells CARSKNFPETSGGTTKNIQYF. The CDR3 DNA is TGTGCCAGAAGCAAAAACTTCCCGGAGACTAGCGGGGGGACGACCAAAAACATTCAGTACTTC.

V gene TRBV5-6 combines with J gene TRBJ1-3; no clear D gene. The CDR3 runs 15 residues. Looked up from germline, CDR1 is SGHDT and CDR2 is YYEEEE. V was cut by 0 bases and J by 1 base, with 8 bases left in between. CDR3 region: CASSLGGVSGNTIYF. The DNA for the CDR3 is TGTGCCAGCAGCTTGGGAGGCGTTTCTGGAAACACCATATATTTT.

The chain employs TRBV18 and TRBJ1-1, with TRBD1 matching over 8 bases. The CDR3 totals 15 residues. Trimming cost V 4 bases and J 2 bases; bases outside gene matches: 6. The germline V gene has CDR1 KGHSH and CDR2 LQKENI. The CDR3 loop is CASSLEGTGNTEAFF. CDR3 DNA: TGTGCCAGCTCACTCGAAGGGACAGGCAACACTGAAGCTTTCTTT.

The chain has TRBV6-5 and TRBJ1-2; D is possibly TRBD1 (5 bases). The V end lost 8 bases, the J end lost 2 bases, and 15 bases lay between the germline ends. The germline V gene encodes CDR1 MNHEY and CDR2 SVGAGI. The CDR3 runs to 14 residues. The CDR3 is CASGEWRDNYGYTF. The CDR3 DNA reads as TGTGCCAGCGGGGAGTGGCGGGACAACTATGGCTACACCTTC.

V is TRBV24-1 and J is TRBJ2-1; 11 positions agree with TRBD2. Germline V CDR1 and CDR2: KGHDR, SFDVKD. With 9 bases clipped from V and 5 bases from J, the junction kept 8 bases outside the gene matches. This CDR3 spans 15 amino acids. The CDR3 DNA reads TGTGCCACCTCTGCGACTAGCGGGGCGCACAATGAGCAGTTCTTC. Residues: CATSATSGAHNEQFF.

This clone occurred once. The chain couples TRBV7-9 to TRBJ2-1; 11 bases match TRBD1. Germline V CDR1 and CDR2: SEHNR, FQNEAQ (reference sequence). The ends lost 5 bases at V and 6 bases at J; junction bases unmatched: 18. The CDR3 sequence is 19 residues long. CDR3 residues: CASSPLRDRGSWGGNEQFF. The CDR3 DNA is TGTGCCAGCAGCCCCCTCCGGGACAGGGGGTCTTGGGGGGGCAATGAGCAGTTCTTC.

The chain employs TRBV21-1 and TRBJ1-2; the table's D call of TRBD1 was not tested on the DNA. TRBV21-1 is marked as a pseudogene. The CDR3 has 12 residues. The CDR3 loop reads CASRDRGYGYTF. CDR3 nucleotides: TGTGCCAGCAGAGACAGGGGCTATGGCTACACCTTC.

Only a few counts were recorded for this clone. The chain links TRBV5-1 to TRBJ1-2, with TRBD1 identical over 7 bases. Trimming removed 2 bases from V and 3 bases from J; junction bases left unmatched: 1. CDR1 SGHRS and CDR2 YFSETQ come from the germline V gene. The CDR3 consists of 13 residues. The CDR3 bases are TGCGCCAGCAGCTTCAGGGGGGACTATGGCTACACCTTC. Its protein is CASSFRGDYGYTF.

The chain joins TRBV30 to TRBJ2-4, with TRBD1 as a possible D gene (6 bases). Germline CDR1 is GTSNPN and CDR2 is SVGIG (reference sequence). Trimming pared 0 bases from V and 0 bases from J, leaving 9 bases between. The CDR3 length is 15 residues. The CDR3 loop reads CAWSVRGIAKNIQYF. CDR3 coding DNA: TGTGCCTGGAGTGTAAGGGGGATAGCCAAAAACATTCAGTACTTC.

The J gene is TRBJ2-1, the V gene TRBV18; 8 bases match TRBD1. V lost 5 bases, J lost 14 bases, and 20 bases stayed unmatched. The CDR3 length is 16 residues. Germline V lookup: CDR1 KGHSH, CDR2 LQKENI. CDR3 in amino acids: CASSIDLDRDPLSEFF. The DNA of the CDR3 is TGTGCCAGCTCAATTGACCTGGACAGGGACCCCCTTTCGGAGTTCTTC.

J is TRBJ1-1 and V is TRBV3-1 (or the pseudogene TRBV3-2), with D unclear. The CDR3 is made up of 12 amino acids. CDR1 LGHDT and CDR2 YNNKEL come from the germline V gene (reference sequence). Deletions cut 1 base from V and 10 bases from J, with 10 bases between. In DNA form, the CDR3 reads TGTGCCAGCAGCCAAGGCGCGTCTCGAGCTTTCTTT. Its protein is CASSQGASRAFF.

This clone was seen once. V is TRBV6-5 and J is TRBJ2-7; D may be TRBD1 (5 bases). This CDR3 has 15 amino acids. Per germline, CDR1 MNHEY and CDR2 SVGAGI. The V end was cut by 8 bases, the J end by 2 bases, with 19 bases between. CDR3 amino acids: CASRYRTSATYEQYF. CDR3 nucleotide sequence: TGTGCCAGCCGCTACAGGACGTCGGCTACCTACGAGCAGTACTTC.

This chain joins TRBV6-1 and TRBJ1-3; 7 positions agree with TRBD1. The J segment lost 2 bases and the V segment lost 2 bases, leaving 6 bases of the junction unmatched. CDR3 length equals 16 residues. Germline CDR1 MNHNS, CDR2 SASEGT. CDR3 region: CASSESADRTGNTIYF. CDR3 bases: TGTGCCAGCAGTGAATCCGCGGACAGGACTGGAAACACCATATATTTT.